The 9 T cell receptor beta chains below were found in one sample sequenced in a study of blood T cell repertoires in COVID-19. Sequenced by immunoSEQ multiplex PCR; TCRdb stores in-frame clones only, minus some. The sample contains a few hundred thousand clones, about 89% of which appear only once. The sequencing sample was made of peripheral blood. These TCRs come from a young man with acute or convalescent COVID-19.

The CDR3 region has the DNA TGTGCCAGCAGTCCCCGTTTTGTGGGACAGCCTTTCACCTACGAGCAGTACTTC. The encoded protein is CASSPRFVGQPFTYEQYF. V usage is TRBV6-6 and J usage is TRBJ2-7, with TRBD1 matching over 7 bases. Germline V CDR1 and CDR2: MNHNY, SVGAGI (reference sequence). V gave up 5 bases and J gave up 2 bases; unmatched junction bases: 18. The CDR3 consists of 18 residues.

The chain links TRBV27 to TRBJ1-6, with D perhaps TRBD1 (6 bases). V lost 2 bases to trimming and J lost 7 bases, with 9 bases between them. The length of the CDR3 is 14 residues. Germline CDR1 MNHEY, CDR2 SMNVEV (reference sequence). CDR3 residues: CASSLGGWNSPLHF. In DNA, the CDR3 is TGTGCCAGCAGTTTAGGGGGCTGGAATTCACCCCTCCACTTT.

V usage is TRBV5-4 and J usage is TRBJ2-3, with 10 nucleotides matching TRBD2. The ends lost 4 bases at V and 1 base at J; junction bases unmatched: 3. CDR1 SGHNT and CDR2 YYREEE come from the germline V gene (reference sequence). The CDR3 covers 15 residues. The CDR3 loop is CASSPGLAGTDTQYF. The CDR3 DNA reads as TGTGCCAGCAGCCCCGGACTAGCGGGCACAGATACGCAGTATTTT.

The V gene is TRBV30, the J gene TRBJ1-6; TRBD1 matches 7 bases. The CDR3 covers 20 residues. Germline V gene data show CDR1 as GTSNPN and CDR2 as SVGIG (reference sequence). The J segment lost 0 bases and the V segment lost 3 bases, leaving 17 bases of the junction unmatched. CDR3 in amino acids: CAWRGTPGQKTLSYNSPLHF. CDR3 sequence (DNA): TGTGCCTGGAGGGGGACACCGGGACAGAAAACCCTCTCCTATAATTCACCCCTCCACTTT.

The chain has TRBV7-6 and TRBJ2-7; D remains ambiguous. The CDR3 has 17 amino acids. CDR1 and CDR2 (germline): SGHVS, FNYEAQ. Trimming left V 4 bases short and J 3 bases short, with 22 bases between. In DNA, the CDR3 is TGTGCCAGCAGCTCGCTAAAACAGACCAGGAACCTCTACGAGCAGTACTTC. Amino acid sequence: CASSSLKQTRNLYEQYF. Looking up the rest from reference TRBV7-6 and TRBJ2-7 gives the full variable domain: GAGVSQSPRYKVTKRGQDVALRCDPISGHVSLYWYRQALGQGPEFLTYFNYEAQQDKSGLPNDRFSAERPEGSISTLTIQRTEQRDSAMYRCASSSLKQTRNLYEQYFGPGTRLTVT.

The rearrangement joins TRBV5-4 to TRBJ2-2; 11 nucleotides match TRBD1. The CDR3 has 16 residues. Losses at the gene ends were 3 bases for V and 6 bases for J; bases not matched to a gene: 7. Germline V gives CDR1 SGHNT, CDR2 YYREEE (reference sequence). In nucleotides, the CDR3 is TGTGCCAGCAGCTGGGATGGACAGGGGGCTTCCGGGGAGCTGTTTTTT. Its protein product is CASSWDGQGASGELFF.

CDR3 sequence: CSASTTDTQYF. CDR3 DNA sequence: TGCAGTGCTAGCACTACAGATACGCAGTATTTT. The genes are TRBV20-1 and TRBJ2-3; D ambiguous. CDR1 DFQATT and CDR2 SNEGSKA come from the germline V gene (reference sequence). CDR3 length equals 11 residues. Trimming pared 3 bases from V and 3 bases from J, leaving 4 bases between.

The rearrangement links TRBV5-1 to TRBJ2-2; 7 positions agree with TRBD1. Trimming took 3 bases from V and 0 from J; bases not matched to a gene: 11. Germline lookup yields CDR1 SGHRS and CDR2 YFSETQ. The CDR3 is 18 residues long. CDR3 coding DNA: TGCGCCAGCAGCTCACAATTCCCGGGACAGCCGAACACCGGGGAGCTGTTTTTT. It translates to CASSSQFPGQPNTGELFF.

The rearrangement uses TRBV6-2 or TRBV6-3 and TRBJ2-3; TRBD1 agrees at 12 bases. Per the germline V gene, CDR1 is MNHEY and CDR2 is SVGEGT. Trimming at V came to 0 bases and at J to 5 bases, leaving 6 bases not matched to a gene. The CDR3 spans 17 residues. The CDR3 DNA reads as TGTGCCAGCAGTTACTCCCGGGACAGGGGGCGCCGAGATACGCAGTATTTT. It codes for CASSYSRDRGRRDTQYF.